A single sample is the source of the 10 T cell receptor beta chains below, sequenced in a study of blood T cells in healthy people across ages. Sample-barcoded 5' priming and a J-beta primer mix drove a second PCR of roughly 6 to 12 cycles. A single record per CDR3 protein comes from TCRdb applying MiXCR to the 5' RACE reads. Among about a million distinct CDR3 sequences listed, approximately 49% were seen once. Source material: blood. The source is a man aged 25 to 45 in good health.

This clonotype was seen a handful of times. V gene TRBV6-1 combines with J gene TRBJ2-7; 10 nucleotides match TRBD1. The V and J ends lost 7 bases and 2 bases, in that order; junction bases with no gene match: 5. The CDR3 covers 14 residues. CDR1 and CDR2 from the germline V gene are MNHNS and SASEGT. The CDR3 nucleotides are TGTGCCAGCATTCCCGGGACAGGGGCCTACGAGCAGTACTTC. This sequence encodes CASIPGTGAYEQYF.

About this clonotype itself: A much bigger clone sits one base away, suggesting this may be a read error. CDR3 DNA sequence: TGTGCCATCAGCCGGAACAAATCCTACGAGCAGTACTTC. Its translation is CAISRNKSYEQYF. The chain employs TRBV10-3 and TRBJ2-7, with D unclear. Germline-derived CDR1 and CDR2 are ENHRY and SYGVKD. CDR3 length: 13 residues. V shed 6 bases and J shed 1 base, with 10 bases lying between them.

The rearrangement uses TRBV6-2 or TRBV6-3 and TRBJ2-1; 8 bases match TRBD2. Germline values: CDR1 MNHEY, CDR2 SVGEGT. The V gene end was trimmed by 5 bases and the J gene end by 8 bases; junction bases not matched to a gene: 14. The CDR3 consists of 16 residues. In DNA form, the CDR3 reads TGTGCCAGCAGTAAAACCACTACCGGACTAGCCCATGAGCAGTTCTTC. This sequence encodes CASSKTTTGLAHEQFF.

About this clonotype: A much larger clone lies one base from this, so it may be a read error. This chain uses TRBV4-3 with TRBJ1-1, with TRBD1 as a possible D gene (6 bases). The CDR3 has 16 residues. Germline V gives CDR1 LGHNA, CDR2 YSLEER. V lost 2 bases and J lost 3, with 16 bases in between. Here the CDR3 DNA reads TGCGCCAGCAGCCAAAGGGACACAGGGCCCGACACTGAAGCTTTCTTT. It codes for CASSQRDTGPDTEAFF.

The chain recombines TRBV27 with TRBJ2-7; 7 positions match TRBD1. J lost 3 bases, V lost 3 bases, and 8 bases had no gene match. The CDR3 loop spans 15 amino acids. The germline gives CDR1 MNHEY, CDR2 SMNVEV (reference sequence). The CDR3: CASSLRQGRFYEQYF. CDR3 coding DNA: TGTGCCAGCAGTTTGCGACAGGGCCGTTTCTACGAGCAGTACTTC.

The gene calls are TRBV24-1 and TRBJ2-7, with a tentative D call TRBD1 (6 bases). Germline CDR1 KGHDR, CDR2 SFDVKD. The CDR3 has 16 amino acids. The V gene lost 3 bases and the J gene lost 7 bases, with 21 bases spanning the gap. Written as DNA, the CDR3 is TGTGCCACCAGTGATCCGGGACAAAGAGGCTACAATGAGCAGTACTTC. It encodes CATSDPGQRGYNEQYF.

In this sample, this clonotype turned up a few times. The chain is built from TRBV21-1 and TRBJ2-1; the table's D gene call, TRBD1, was not cross checked with the DNA. TRBV21-1 is described as a pseudogene. CDR3 length: 15 amino acids. This CDR3 reads CASSKAGTVDNEQFF. CDR3 sequence (DNA): TGTGCCAGCAGCAAAGCTGGGACAGTAGACAATGAGCAGTTCTTC.

In this sample, this clonotype turned up many times. The chain joins TRBV20-1 to TRBJ1-2, with D hard to call. Germline CDR1 DFQATT, CDR2 SNEGSKA (reference sequence). There are 15 residues in the CDR3. V was trimmed by 0 bases and J by 0 bases, leaving 11 bases between them. The CDR3 is CSARDEGRTNYGYTF. The CDR3 DNA sequence: TGCAGTGCTAGAGATGAGGGTCGCACTAACTATGGCTACACCTTC.

J is TRBJ2-3 and V is TRBV9; 9 nucleotides align to TRBD1. In germline, CDR1 is SGDLS, CDR2 YYNGEE. Germline trimming cut 0 bases from V and 6 bases from J; bases unmatched to any gene: 5. This CDR3 has 15 residues. The DNA for the CDR3 is TGTGCCAGCAGCGTAGAGGGGACAGGGACGGATACGCAGTATTTT. It encodes CASSVEGTGTDTQYF.

J is TRBJ2-7 and V is TRBV7-9, with no clear D. Deletions cut 8 bases from V and 0 bases from J, with 11 bases between. Germline V lookup: CDR1 SEHNR, CDR2 FQNEAQ (reference sequence). The CDR3 spans 13 residues. The CDR3 nucleotides read TGTGCCAGCGCGCCAGCCATCTCCTACGAGCAGTACTTC. This sequence encodes CASAPAISYEQYF.